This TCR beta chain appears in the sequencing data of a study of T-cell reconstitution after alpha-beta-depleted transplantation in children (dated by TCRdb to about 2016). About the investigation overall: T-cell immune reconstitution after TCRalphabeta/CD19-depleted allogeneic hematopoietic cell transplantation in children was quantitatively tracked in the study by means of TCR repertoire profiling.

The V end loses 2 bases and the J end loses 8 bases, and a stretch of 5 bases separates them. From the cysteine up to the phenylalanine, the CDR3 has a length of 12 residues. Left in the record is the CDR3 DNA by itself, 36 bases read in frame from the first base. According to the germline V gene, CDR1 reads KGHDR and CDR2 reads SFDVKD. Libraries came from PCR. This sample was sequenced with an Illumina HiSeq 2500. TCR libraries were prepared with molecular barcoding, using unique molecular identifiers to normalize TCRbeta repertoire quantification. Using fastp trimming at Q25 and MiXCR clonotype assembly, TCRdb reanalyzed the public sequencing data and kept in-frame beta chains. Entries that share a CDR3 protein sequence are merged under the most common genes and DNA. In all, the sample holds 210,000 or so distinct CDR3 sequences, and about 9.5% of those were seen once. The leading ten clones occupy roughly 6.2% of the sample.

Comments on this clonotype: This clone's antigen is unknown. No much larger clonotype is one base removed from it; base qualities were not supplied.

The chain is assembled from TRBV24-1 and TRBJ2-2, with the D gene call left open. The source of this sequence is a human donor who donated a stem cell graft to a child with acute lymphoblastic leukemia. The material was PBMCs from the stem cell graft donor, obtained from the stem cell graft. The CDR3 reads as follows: CATSDWGGELFF. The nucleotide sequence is TGTGCCACCAGTGATTGGGGAGGGGAGCTGTTTTTT.